The 12 T cell receptor beta chains presented below share a single source sample, sequenced in a study of shared clonotypes between healthy human individuals. TCRdb's table, derived via immunoSEQ multiplex PCR, lists solely in-frame clones and lacks some. Among about 960,000 clones listed, approximately 80% were seen once. The sample consisted of memory CD4+ T cells sorted from blood. Subset of the sample: CD45RA-negative fraction. These receptor sequences come from a man in his late teens or twenties in good health.

Here the CDR3 reads CASSYSITSPWGYTF. For the CDR3, the DNA is TGTGCCAGCAGTTACTCGATAACGAGCCCCTGGGGCTACACCTTC. The rearrangement uses TRBV6-5 and TRBJ1-2; D unclear. Germline V gives CDR1 MNHEY, CDR2 SVGAGI. The CDR3 sequence is 15 residues long. The ends were cut back, 0 bases at V and 8 bases at J, with 16 bases in the middle.

The rearrangement joins TRBV7-3 to TRBJ1-6; a weak D match, TRBD1 (6 bases). The CDR3 contains 17 residues. The V gene's germline CDR1 is SGHTA and CDR2 FQGTGA. V gave up 2 bases and J gave up 8 bases, with 19 bases separating them. The CDR3 sequence is CASSLVIGAEGDSPLHF. As DNA, the CDR3 is TGTGCCAGCAGCTTAGTTATCGGGGCAGAGGGGGATTCACCCCTCCACTTT.

The CDR3 sequence is CASSLGGPFSSGNTIYF. CDR3 coding DNA: TGCGCCAGCAGCTTGGGGGGGCCTTTTAGCTCTGGAAACACCATATATTTT. This chain links TRBV5-1 with TRBJ1-3; a weak D match, TRBD1 (6 bases). CDR3 length: 17 residues. From germline, CDR1 is SGHRS and CDR2 YFSETQ. The V end was cut by 0 bases, the J end by 0 bases, with 13 bases between.

The chain has TRBV27 and TRBJ1-5, with a weak D call TRBD1 (5 bases). Per germline, CDR1 MNHEY and CDR2 SMNVEV (reference sequence). Trimming shortened V by 8 bases and J by 4 bases, and 12 bases separated the two germline ends. CDR3 length: 13 residues. The CDR3 DNA reads TGTGCCAGCGCCCGGGGGGGGAATCAGCCCCAGCATTTT. Amino acids: CASARGGNQPQHF.

The V gene is TRBV10-2, the J gene TRBJ1-1; D call uncertain. Germline V gene sequence: CDR1 WSHSY, CDR2 SAAADI. The CDR3 contains 14 residues. V was cut by 8 bases and J by 1 base, with 14 bases left in between. The CDR3 here is CASLPSTRNTEAFF. The CDR3 DNA follows: TGCGCCAGCTTACCTTCTACCCGGAACACTGAAGCTTTCTTT.

In the case of this clone: Other DNA sequences from this sample encode an identical CDR3 as well. This rearrangement joins TRBV4-3 to TRBJ2-3; D gene ambiguous. Germline V lookup: CDR1 LGHNA, CDR2 YSLEER. This CDR3 contains 13 residues. V lost 5 bases and J lost 0, with 6 bases in between. This chain's CDR3 is CASSLLSTDTQYF. The CDR3 coding sequence is TGCGCCAGCAGCTTACTTAGCACAGATACGCAGTATTTT.

The rearrangement uses TRBV14 and TRBJ2-7; 8 bases line up with TRBD1. The ends lost 1 base at V and 6 bases at J; junction bases unmatched: 5. Looked up from germline, CDR1 is SGHDN and CDR2 is FVKESK. This CDR3 has 14 amino acids. The CDR3, as DNA: TGTGCCAGCAGCCAAGGGACAGGGAGCTCCGAGCAGTACTTC. Amino acids: CASSQGTGSSEQYF.

This clone was counted between two and nine times. The V gene is TRBV29-1, the J gene TRBJ1-1, with D possibly TRBD1 on 5 matching bases. Trimming shortened V by 4 bases and J by 5 bases, and 11 bases separated the two germline ends. This CDR3 region has 12 residues. Looked up from germline, CDR1 is SQVTM and CDR2 is ANQGSEA. This chain's CDR3 is CSVAGRGTEAFF. The CDR3 bases are TGCAGCGTTGCAGGCCGGGGGACTGAAGCTTTCTTT.

V and J are TRBV19 and TRBJ2-7; 10 nucleotides agree with TRBD2. In germline, CDR1 is LNHDA, CDR2 SQIVND (reference sequence). After removal of 5 bases from V and 3 bases from J, the junction contained 7 bases not matched to a gene. This CDR3 has 15 amino acids. The CDR3 reads CASSPRTSGYYEQYF. CDR3 nucleotides: TGTGCCAGTAGTCCTCGGACTAGCGGATACTACGAGCAGTACTTC.

The V call is TRBV19, the J call TRBJ2-2, with a possible D match to TRBD1 (5 bases). The CDR3 sequence is 15 residues long. V shed 5 bases and J shed 4 bases, with 14 bases lying between them. The germline V gene has CDR1 LNHDA and CDR2 SQIVND (reference sequence). The DNA for the CDR3 is TGTGCCAGTAGTCCTCGTACAAGGGGCACCGGGGAGCTGTTTTTT. It codes for CASSPRTRGTGELFF.

The chain uses TRBV5-6 and TRBJ2-7, with TRBD2 matching over 8 bases. The germline V gene has CDR1 SGHDT and CDR2 YYEEEE. The junction had 12 bases not matched to a gene; V was cut back by 4 bases and J by 6 bases. CDR3 length: 15 residues. CDR3: CASSTRGGRPGEQYF. The CDR3 nucleotides are TGTGCCAGCAGCACACGGGGGGGAAGGCCCGGCGAGCAGTACTTC.

The chain combines TRBV7-2 with TRBJ2-7; D remains ambiguous. The V gene lost 6 bases and the J gene lost 0 bases, with 15 bases spanning the gap. Per germline, CDR1 SGHTA and CDR2 FQGNSA. This CDR3 has 15 amino acids. For the CDR3, the DNA is TGTGCCAGCAGGGCTGGACGGGCTTACTCCTACGAGCAGTACTTC. Its protein is CASRAGRAYSYEQYF.